One sample yielded the 19 T cell receptor beta chains listed below, sequenced in a study of T-cell memory formation after mild COVID-19. In TCRdb, the 5' RACE reads were re-called with MiXCR into one record per CDR3 protein. The table lists 140,000 or so distinct CDR3 sequences, about 5.7% of them singletons. Sequenced material: PBMCs or a T cell subset sorted from them (not recorded which). The receptors stem from an adult woman who had mild COVID-19 (a few samples of this study predate the infection). Cell type and time point are not known.

The rearrangement uses TRBV5-1 and TRBJ1-1; no reliable D call. The V gene lost 4 bases and the J gene lost 4 bases, with 14 bases spanning the gap. The CDR3 consists of 14 residues. The germline CDR1 and CDR2 sequences are SGHRS and YFSETQ. The CDR3 sequence: CASSPIPGSTEAFF. The CDR3 DNA sequence: TGCGCCAGCAGCCCCATCCCGGGGAGCACTGAAGCTTTCTTT.

V usage is TRBV25-1 and J usage is TRBJ1-4; D is unresolved. CDR1 MGHDK and CDR2 SYGVNS come from the germline V gene. Trimming shortened V by 3 bases and J by 0 bases, and 8 bases separated the two germline ends. This CDR3 contains 15 residues. The CDR3 DNA reads TGTGCCAGCAGTGATATCGGGGCAACTAATGAAAAACTGTTTTTT. It yields the protein CASSDIGATNEKLFF.

This clonotype has ten or more counts. The chain links TRBV4-3 to TRBJ2-1; no clear D. The CDR3 is 15 amino acids. Germline loops: CDR1 LGHNA, CDR2 YSLEER. V lost 4 bases to trimming and J lost 3 bases, with 13 bases between them. The CDR3 loop reads CASSPQAWNYNEQFF. The CDR3 DNA reads TGCGCCAGCAGCCCCCAAGCCTGGAACTACAATGAGCAGTTCTTC.

The chain carries TRBV12-3 or TRBV12-4 and TRBJ2-5; D perhaps matches TRBD1 (6 bases). Trimming shortened V by 6 bases and J by 4 bases, and 12 bases separated the two germline ends. The CDR3 runs to 13 residues. The CDR3 is CASRWGRRETQYF. CDR3 in DNA: TGTGCCAGCAGGTGGGGGCGCCGAGAGACCCAGTACTTC.

This clonotype was observed a handful of times. The J gene is TRBJ1-1, the V gene TRBV14; possible D gene TRBD1, 6 bases. Germline assignment: CDR1 SGHDN and CDR2 FVKESK. CDR3 size: 15 residues. Trimming removed 2 bases at V and 10 bases at J, with 20 bases between. The DNA for the CDR3 is TGTGCCAGCAGCCAAATGAGAGGGGGTAGAGGGCGAGCTTTCTTT. The encoded protein is CASSQMRGGRGRAFF. Filled out from reference TRBV14 and TRBJ1-1, the complete variable domain reads EAGVTQFPSHSVIEKGQTVTLRCDPISGHDNLYWYRRVMGKEIKFLLHFVKESKQDESGMPNNRFLAERTGGTYSTLKVQPAELEDSGVYFCASSQMRGGRGRAFFGQGTRLTVV.

The rearrangement links TRBV6-2 or TRBV6-3 to TRBJ2-7, with TRBD1 matching 8 bases. The germline V gene encodes CDR1 MNHEY and CDR2 SVGEGT. The length of the CDR3 is 15 residues. V shed 7 bases and J 3 bases; nucleotides not matched to a gene: 11. The CDR3: CASTHWGQENYEQYF. The CDR3 region has the DNA TGTGCCAGCACCCACTGGGGACAGGAGAACTACGAGCAGTACTTC.

This clonotype occurred many times. The chain employs TRBV29-1 and TRBJ2-7; D tentatively fits TRBD1 or TRBD2 (5 bases each). V was clipped by 6 bases and J by 2 bases, with 14 bases between them. Germline V gene sequence: CDR1 SQVTM, CDR2 ANQGSEA. This CDR3 is built from 13 residues. The CDR3 sequence is CSVPGRGTYEQYF. CDR3 nucleotides: TGCAGCGTCCCGGGACGTGGAACCTACGAGCAGTACTTC.

This clonotype was detected many times. The chain recombines TRBV6-5 with TRBJ2-5; tentatively, D is TRBD2 (7 bases). This CDR3 contains 14 residues. Germline CDR1 is MNHEY and CDR2 is SVGAGI. V was trimmed by 3 bases and J by 4 bases, leaving 12 bases between them. The CDR3: CASSYGGGRETQYF. In DNA, the CDR3 is TGTGCCAGCAGTTATGGCGGGGGCCGAGAGACCCAGTACTTC.

This clonotype was found many times. DNA for the CDR3: TGTGCCAGCAGACAAACAGGGGGCTCACAACATAATGAGCAGTTCTTC. Encoded protein: CASRQTGGSQHNEQFF. This rearrangement joins TRBV6-2 or TRBV6-3 to TRBJ2-1; TRBD1 agrees at 9 bases. J gave up 7 bases and V 6 bases, and 13 bases lay outside the gene matches. CDR3 size: 16 residues. Germline-derived CDR1 and CDR2 are MNHEY and SVGEGT.

The V gene is TRBV2, the J gene TRBJ1-5; 7 bases are shared with TRBD1. Germline V gene sequence: CDR1 SNHLY, CDR2 FYNNEI. The CDR3 has 18 amino acids. V gave up 4 bases and J gave up 0 bases; unmatched junction bases: 12. DNA for the CDR3: TGTGCCAGCAGTGGAACTTCCGGGACAGTTTATAGCAATCAGCCCCAGCATTTT. Residues: CASSGTSGTVYSNQPQHF.

This rearrangement joins TRBV7-8 to TRBJ1-5; D gene uncertain. V lost 5 bases and J 7 bases, leaving 12 bases between the germline ends. CDR3 length: 13 residues. Per the germline V gene, CDR1 is SGHVS and CDR2 is FQNEAQ. The CDR3 DNA is TGTGCCAGCAGCAACAGTGGTGGGCAGCCCCAGCATTTT. Encoded protein: CASSNSGGQPQHF.

This clonotype was recorded a few times. V is TRBV30 and J is TRBJ1-5, with 7 nucleotides matching TRBD1. The CDR3 consists of 15 residues. The ends lost 5 bases at V and 2 bases at J; junction bases unmatched: 9. Per the germline V gene, CDR1 is GTSNPN and CDR2 is SVGIG (reference sequence). CDR3 sequence reads: CAWGRGYPGNQPQHF. The CDR3 DNA is TGTGCCTGGGGCAGGGGGTACCCGGGCAATCAGCCCCAGCATTTT.

This clonotype has ten or more counts. The chain links TRBV5-1 to TRBJ2-4, with D possibly matching TRBD2 (6 bases). Germline V gene data show CDR1 as SGHRS and CDR2 as YFSETQ. This CDR3 has 14 residues. The ends were cut back, 0 bases at V and 10 bases at J, with 14 bases in the middle. This CDR3 is CASSLEGSGAIQYF. The CDR3 bases are TGCGCCAGCAGCTTGGAGGGTAGCGGAGCTATTCAGTACTTC.

This clonotype was detected many times. V is TRBV20-1 and J is TRBJ2-7; TRBD1 might be the D (6 bases). The CDR3 runs to 15 residues. The ends were cut back, 0 bases at V and 0 bases at J, with 12 bases in the middle. Germline CDR1 and CDR2: DFQATT and SNEGSKA (reference sequence). For the CDR3, the DNA is TGCAGTGCTAGAGACGCGACAGGCTTCTCCTACGAGCAGTACTTC. Amino acid sequence: CSARDATGFSYEQYF.

There are many counts of this clonotype. The CDR3 sequence is CASTDSLIEQYF. CDR3 sequence (DNA): TGTGCCAGCACTGACAGCCTGATCGAGCAGTACTTC. The chain combines TRBV12-3 or TRBV12-4 with TRBJ2-7; weak D call: TRBD1 (5 bases). V gave up 7 bases and J gave up 6 bases, with 13 bases separating them. The CDR3 is 12 amino acids.

This clonotype turned up a few times. This chain joins TRBV6-1 and TRBJ2-7, with 8 bases lining up with TRBD1. The CDR3 is 15 residues long. Trimming took 1 base from V and 2 from J; bases not matched to a gene: 4. The germline gives CDR1 MNHNS, CDR2 SASEGT. In nucleotides, the CDR3 is TGTGCCAGCAGTGAAGGGCAGGGGGCGACCTACGAGCAGTACTTC. Its protein product is CASSEGQGATYEQYF.

In its sample, this clonotype was seen many times. The chain is built from TRBV16 and TRBJ1-5; 7 bases map to TRBD1. The CDR3 has 15 amino acids. V shed 7 bases, J shed 7 bases, and the junction held 13 bases outside the gene matches. Germline V CDR1 and CDR2: KGHSY, FQNENV. CDR3 sequence (DNA): TGTGCCAGCAACACCCGGGACAGTAGAAGACAGCCCCAGCATTTT. Protein: CASNTRDSRRQPQHF. Variable domain in full (rest from reference TRBV16 and TRBJ1-5): GEEVAQTPKHLVRGEGQKAKLYCAPIKGHSYVFWYQQVLKNEFKFLISFQNENVFDETGMPKERFSAKCLPNSPCSLEIQATKLEDSAVYFCASNTRDSRRQPQHFGDGTRLSIL.

The CDR3 coding sequence is TGTGCCAGCAGTGGCCCGAACACTGAAGCTTTCTTT. Its protein product is CASSGPNTEAFF. The chain has TRBV28 and TRBJ1-1; D uncertain. CDR1 is MDHEN and CDR2 is SYDVKM in the germline V gene. The CDR3 length is 12 residues. V lost 5 bases and J 1 base, leaving 5 bases between the germline ends.

The V call is TRBV7-9, the J call TRBJ2-1, with a weak D call TRBD1 (5 bases). Germline V gene lookup returns CDR1 SEHNR and CDR2 FQNEAQ (reference sequence). The V end was cut by 6 bases, the J end by 10 bases, with 10 bases between. The CDR3 has 11 residues. The CDR3 region is CASRFRVEQFF. CDR3 DNA: TGTGCCAGCAGGTTCAGGGTGGAGCAGTTCTTC.